The TCR beta chain described here comes from a study of T cells in tumors and immune-related adverse events. This clone occurred once. Libraries were prepared by immunoSEQ multiplex PCR; TCRdb keeps only in-frame clonotypes and omits some of them. The sample yields a few thousand clones, about two thirds seen once. Per the germline V gene, CDR1 is KGHSH and CDR2 is LQKENI. Unmatched junction bases numbered 4, after V lost 5 bases and J lost 8 bases. CDR3 size: 13 residues. J is TRBJ1-5 and V is TRBV18; 9 bases fit TRBD1. This TCR was recovered from a female donor with metastatic renal cell carcinoma. The sequenced sample was gut tissue, obtained from a patient treated with anti-PD-1 therapy. DNA for the CDR3: TGTGCCAGCTCAGCCGACAGGGGGGAGCCCCAGCATTTT. Amino acids: CASSADRGEPQHF.